Listed below are T cell receptor beta chains from one sample, sequenced in a study of blood T cell repertoires in COVID-19. Sequenced by immunoSEQ multiplex PCR; TCRdb stores in-frame clones only, minus some. The sample has about 59,000 clones, roughly 90% seen once. The sample taken for sequencing was peripheral blood. These receptors were taken from an elderly man in a cohort sampled during active COVID-19. Each CDR3 is given with its conserved first and last residue. The D gene is left open where the match is weak. Rows may omit the clone size; those that give it use once, few, many or a size class.

NA	12	NA	TRBV3-1/TRBV3-2	TRBJ2-2	TGTGCCAGCAGCCCCCCAATCGGGGAGCTGTTTTTT	CASSPPIGELFF
NA	16	TRBD1	TRBV5-4	TRBJ1-1	TGTGCCAGCAGCTCCTACAGGGGTTTCTTGAACACTGAAGCTTTCTTT	CASSSYRGFLNTEAFF
NA	16	TRBD1	TRBV5-1	TRBJ1-5	TGCGCCAGCAGCTTCAGACAGGGGGCGCGAAATCAGCCCCAGCATTTT	CASSFRQGARNQPQHF
once	16	NA	TRBV6-4	TRBJ1-5	TGTGCCAGCAAACCCCATGGAGCGAAAGGCAATCAGCCCCAGCATTTT	CASKPHGAKGNQPQHF
NA	17	NA	TRBV27	TRBJ2-2	TGTGCCAGCAGTTTAAGACTTGATCCGAGGTACACCGGGGAGCTGTTTTTT	CASSLRLDPRYTGELFF
NA	16	NA	TRBV7-2	TRBJ1-1	TGTGCCAGCAGCTTATCCTATGGGATAGGGGACACTGAAGCTTTCTTT	CASSLSYGIGDTEAFF
NA	16	TRBD1	TRBV5-8	TRBJ2-2	TGTGCCAGCAGCTTAACCGGGACAGGGAACGCCGGGGAGCTGTTTTTT	CASSLTGTGNAGELFF
once	15	TRBD2	TRBV6-5	TRBJ2-7	TGTGCCAGCAGCCAAAGTAGCGGGAGCTGGGACGAGCAGTACTTC	CASSQSSGSWDEQYF
NA	13	NA	TRBV10-3	TRBJ1-2	TGTGCCATCACTCCCGGGGGTAACTATGGCTACACCTTC	CAITPGGNYGYTF
NA	16	NA	TRBV27	TRBJ2-3	TGTGCCAGCAGTTTATTAGCTATGGAGGGCACAGATACGCAGTATTTT	CASSLLAMEGTDTQYF
NA	16	TRBD2	TRBV6-5	TRBJ2-4	TGTGCCAGCAGTTACTCGAATGCGGGGGGGCAGAACATTCAGTACTTC	CASSYSNAGGQNIQYF
NA	13	TRBD1	TRBV27	TRBJ1-6	TGTGCCAGCAGTCGGACAGGGAGTTCACCCCTCCACTTT	CASSRTGSSPLHF
NA	15	TRBD1	TRBV7-8	TRBJ2-5	TGTGCCAGCAGCTTAGGGACAGGGGGCAGAGAGACCCAGTACTTC	CASSLGTGGRETQYF
NA	16	TRBD1	TRBV5-4	TRBJ1-6	TGTGCCAGCAGCTTGATTGGGACAGGGAATAATTCACCCCTCCACTTT	CASSLIGTGNNSPLHF
NA	11	NA	TRBV12-3/TRBV12-4	TRBJ1-1	TGTGCCAGCAGTTTCGTCAGTGAAGCTTTCTTT	CASSFVSEAFF
NA	12	NA	TRBV30	TRBJ1-1	TGTGCCTGGAGTTTACACCAACCTGAAGCTTTCTTT	CAWSLHQPEAFF
NA	13	TRBD1	TRBV29-1	TRBJ2-2	TGCAGCGGCCACAGGGGGCTCACCGGGGAGCTGTTTTTT	CSGHRGLTGELFF
NA	15	NA	TRBV5-4	TRBJ2-3	TGTGCCAGCAGCGGCCGGGACATTAGCACAGATACGCAGTATTTT	CASSGRDISTDTQYF
once	15	NA	TRBV6-5	TRBJ2-1	TGTGCCAGCAGAACAGGTACCATACTTATCAATGAGCAGTTCTTC	CASRTGTILINEQFF
NA	15	TRBD2	TRBV7-2	TRBJ2-1	TGTGCCAGCAGCTCCCGGACTAGCGGGAGGAATGAGCAGTTCTTC	CASSSRTSGRNEQFF
NA	15	NA	TRBV21-1	TRBJ1-1	TGTGCCAGCAGCAAAGGAAAAGACAGGCCCACTGAAGCTTTCTTT	CASSKGKDRPTEAFF
NA	12	NA	TRBV6-5	TRBJ2-1	TGTGCCAGCACCGAACTCGACAATGAGCAGTTCTTC	CASTELDNEQFF